This TCR beta chain was profiled in a study of cytomegalovirus exposure and HLA in healthy donors. With 60 Vbeta and 13 Jbeta primers, the PCR was carried out. Produced via immunoSEQ multiplex PCR; TCRdb's table is partial and in-frame only. The data hold 120,000 to 150,000 clones, with about 78% observed a single time. This CDR3 has 15 residues. Per the germline V gene, CDR1 is KGHSH and CDR2 is LQKENI. The germline V and J ends were trimmed by 6 bases and 2 bases, with 14 bases remaining between them. Sequenced material: PBMCs. The chain recombines TRBV18 with TRBJ1-5, with D possibly being TRBD1 (5 bases). This receptor was obtained from a male donor in good health and CMV-seronegative. The CDR3 is CASSDGREGNQPQHF. CDR3 in DNA: TGTGCCAGCTCCGACGGCAGGGAGGGCAATCAGCCCCAGCATTTT.